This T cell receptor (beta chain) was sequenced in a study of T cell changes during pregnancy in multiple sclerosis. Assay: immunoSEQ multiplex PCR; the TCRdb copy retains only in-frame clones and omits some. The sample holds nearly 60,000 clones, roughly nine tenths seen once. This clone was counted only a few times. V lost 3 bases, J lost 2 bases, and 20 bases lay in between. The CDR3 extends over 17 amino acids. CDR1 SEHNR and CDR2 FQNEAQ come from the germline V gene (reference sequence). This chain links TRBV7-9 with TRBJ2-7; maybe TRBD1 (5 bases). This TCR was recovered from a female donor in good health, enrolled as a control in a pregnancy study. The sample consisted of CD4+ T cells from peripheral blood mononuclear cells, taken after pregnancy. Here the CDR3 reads CASSLNTGHARPYEQYF. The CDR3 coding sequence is TGTGCCAGCAGCTTGAACACCGGACACGCGAGACCCTACGAGCAGTACTTC.